This record looks at one T cell receptor (beta chain) sequence and its context. The data were obtained in a study of CD8 T cells in Susac syndrome. The CDR3 consists of 15 residues. CDR1 and CDR2 (germline): SNHLY, FYNNEI. J gave up 1 base and V 4 bases, and 4 bases lay outside the gene matches. Random hexamers served to reverse transcribe about 0.5 to 1 ug RNA. Multiplex PCR with immunoSEQ amplified the TCR beta CDR3 across 54 Vbeta and 13 Jbeta. TCRdb re-called the immunoSEQ multiplex PCR reads with MiXCR, one entry per CDR3 protein. The table records 95,000 to 150,000 distinct CDR3 sequences, over 90% of them present only once.

The chain joins TRBV2 to TRBJ2-5; 9 bases agree with TRBD1. The sequence derives from a human donor with Susac syndrome. The material sequenced was CD8+ T cells from PBMCs. This chain's CDR3 is CASSGTGAFQETQYF. The CDR3 bases are TGTGCCAGCAGTGGGACAGGGGCCTTCCAAGAGACCCAGTACTTC.